One and the same sample provided the 13 T cell receptor beta chains below, sequenced in a study of blood T cell repertoires in COVID-19 (dated by TCRdb to about 2020). The library was made by the immunoSEQ multiplex PCR assay. As stored in TCRdb, this immuneACCESS dataset retains in-frame rearrangements with V and J assigned. A fraction of the clones does not appear; measured against another copy, unresolved V genes explain less than half of the discrepancy, and the remainder lacks a known reason. The sample contains more than 300,000 clones, roughly 90% of them found a single time. The ten largest clones add up to about 4% of the sample. Sequences were obtained from PBMCs or T cells enriched from blood (not recorded which). The receptors shown here come from a woman in her thirties who had been exposed to COVID-19.

The V gene is TRBV9, the J gene TRBJ1-2; weak D call: TRBD1 (5 bases). The CDR3 is 13 amino acids. Germline loops: CDR1 SGDLS, CDR2 YYNGEE. Deletions cut 0 bases from V and 8 bases from J, with 11 bases between. The CDR3 sequence: CASSVVDQGGYTF. The CDR3 DNA reads as TGTGCCAGCAGCGTAGTTGACCAGGGAGGCTACACCTTC.

Comment on this clone: The junction departs from germline at one end; a sequencing error may be responsible. The rearrangement uses TRBV2 and TRBJ1-2; D unclear. Germline V lookup: CDR1 SNHLY, CDR2 FYNNEI. The CDR3 is made up of 12 amino acids. CDR3 DNA sequence: TGTGCCACGTGTTGTATGTTGTATGGCTCCACCTTC. Amino acid sequence: CATCCMLYGSTF. The whole variable domain, remainder taken from reference TRBV2 and TRBJ1-2, is EPEVTQTPSHQVTQMGQEVILRCVPISNHLYFYWYRQILGQKVEFLVSFYNNEISEKSEIFDDQFSVERPDGSNFTLKIRSTKLEDSAMYFCATCCMLYGSTFGSGTRLTVV.

This chain links TRBV27 with TRBJ2-7; the match to TRBD1 covers 7 bases. Germline-derived CDR1 and CDR2 are MNHEY and SMNVEV (reference sequence). This CDR3 is 14 amino acids long. Trimming took 6 bases from V and 3 from J; bases not matched to a gene: 8. Written as DNA, the CDR3 is TGTGCCAGCAGCCCGTGGGACAGCTACTACGAGCAGTACTTC. Amino acids: CASSPWDSYYEQYF.

V is TRBV5-1 and J is TRBJ1-4, with D possibly being TRBD1 (5 bases). The germline gives CDR1 SGHRS, CDR2 YFSETQ. Trimming took 5 bases from V and 0 from J, leaving 8 bases between them. The CDR3 length is 14 residues. The CDR3 is CASRQEPTNEKLFF. CDR3 DNA: TGCGCCAGCAGACAGGAGCCAACTAATGAAAAACTGTTTTTT.

The chain has TRBV5-1 and TRBJ2-6; possible D gene TRBD1, 6 bases. The CDR3 spans 16 residues. V shed 1 base and J shed 4 bases, with 12 bases lying between them. Germline assignment: CDR1 SGHRS and CDR2 YFSETQ. CDR3 amino acids: CASSLRTGLGANVLTF. The DNA for the CDR3 is TGCGCCAGCAGCTTGCGAACAGGGCTGGGGGCCAACGTCCTGACTTTC. The full variable domain, with the rest looked up from reference TRBV5-1 and TRBJ2-6, is KAGVTQTPRYLIKTRGQQVTLSCSPISGHRSVSWYQQTPGQGLQFLFEYFSETQRNKGNFPGRFSGRQFSNSRSEMNVSTLELGDSALYLCASSLRTGLGANVLTFGAGSRLTVL.

This rearrangement joins TRBV14 to TRBJ1-4; D is perhaps TRBD1 (5 bases). Trimming pared 4 bases from V and 12 bases from J, leaving 12 bases between. This CDR3 region has 12 residues. CDR1 SGHDN and CDR2 FVKESK come from the germline V gene. The CDR3 region has the DNA TGTGCCAGCAGCCGGCGGGGGGACGAACTGTTTTTT. Protein sequence: CASSRRGDELFF.

V and J are TRBV5-6 and TRBJ1-1; 9 positions match TRBD1. Per germline, CDR1 SGHDT and CDR2 YYEEEE. The CDR3 is 16 residues long. Germline trimming cut 1 base from V and 0 bases from J; bases unmatched to any gene: 4. The CDR3 DNA is TGTGCCAGCAGCTTGTCCACAGGGGGCATGAACACTGAAGCTTTCTTT. It is translated as CASSLSTGGMNTEAFF.

The chain combines TRBV9 with TRBJ2-1; no clear D gene. The CDR3 spans 13 residues. Germline V gene lookup returns CDR1 SGDLS and CDR2 YYNGEE. The ends were cut back, 0 bases at V and 4 bases at J, with 5 bases in the middle. The DNA for the CDR3 is TGTGCCAGCAGCGTAGCCCCGTACAATGAGCAGTTCTTC. Translating it yields CASSVAPYNEQFF.

The rearrangement joins TRBV2 to TRBJ1-1, with no clear D. The CDR3 consists of 13 residues. CDR1 is SNHLY, CDR2 FYNNEI, per germline. With 7 bases removed from V and 0 bases from J, the gap between germline ends came to 9 bases. The CDR3 sequence is CASTTTLNTEAFF. The CDR3 DNA reads as TGTGCCAGCACCACCACACTGAACACTGAAGCTTTCTTT. The full variable domain, with the rest looked up from reference TRBV2 and TRBJ1-1, is EPEVTQTPSHQVTQMGQEVILRCVPISNHLYFYWYRQILGQKVEFLVSFYNNEISEKSEIFDDQFSVERPDGSNFTLKIRSTKLEDSAMYFCASTTTLNTEAFFGQGTRLTVV.

J is TRBJ2-1 and V is TRBV18, with a tentative D call TRBD2 (7 bases). The germline V and J ends were trimmed by 3 bases and 7 bases, with 13 bases remaining between them. This CDR3 has 14 amino acids. The germline V gene has CDR1 KGHSH and CDR2 LQKENI. The CDR3 sequence is CASSPGGPGNEQFF. The DNA of the CDR3 is TGTGCCAGCTCACCCGGGGGGCCGGGTAATGAGCAGTTCTTC.

This chain joins TRBV9 and TRBJ2-6, with a tentative D call TRBD2 (6 bases). The V end was cut by 0 bases, the J end by 3 bases, with 13 bases between. Looked up from germline, CDR1 is SGDLS and CDR2 is YYNGEE. The CDR3 sequence is 17 residues long. This CDR3 is CASSVVGGGGGANVLTF. CDR3 bases: TGTGCCAGCAGCGTAGTGGGGGGTGGTGGTGGGGCCAACGTCCTGACTTTC. The complete variable domain, with remaining parts taken from reference TRBV9 and TRBJ2-6, reads DSGVTQTPKHLITATGQRVTLRCSPRSGDLSVYWYQQSLDQGLQFLIQYYNGEERAKGNILERFSAQQFPDLHSELNLSSLELGDSALYFCASSVVGGGGGANVLTFGAGSRLTVL.

The chain links TRBV25-1 to TRBJ2-1, with D possibly being TRBD1 (5 bases). CDR3 length: 11 residues. Deletions cut 6 bases from V and 8 bases from J, with 8 bases between. Germline assignment: CDR1 MGHDK and CDR2 SYGVNS. CDR3 DNA sequence: TGTGCCAGCAGGGACAACCATGAGCAGTTCTTC. It specifies CASRDNHEQFF.

This chain links TRBV18 with TRBJ1-4, with a weak D call TRBD1 (6 bases). The CDR3 consists of 16 residues. From germline, CDR1 is KGHSH and CDR2 LQKENI. Trimming shortened V by 2 bases and J by 8 bases, and 18 bases separated the two germline ends. As DNA, the CDR3 is TGTGCCAGCTCACCATCAGCTGGGGGCTCGGGGGAAAAACTGTTTTTT. Translation: CASSPSAGGSGEKLFF.